Detailed here is one T cell receptor beta chain. Its antigen remains unidentified. This sample is drawn from a study of blood T cells in healthy people across ages. Study observations and caveats: Diversity was higher, and naive CD4+ cells more numerous, in long-lived donors than in aged donors. Naive and antigen-experienced cells were not separated, limiting conclusive comparison.

This CDR3 is built from 16 residues. The ends were cut back, 3 bases at V and 0 bases at J, with 12 bases in the middle. It was with a sample-barcoded 5' primer and a J-beta primer mix that a second PCR of roughly 7 to 12 cycles was run. TCRdb reanalysed the 5' RACE reads using MiXCR and keeps one entry per CDR3 protein. The table has around 670,000 distinct CDR3 sequences, under 30% seen once. The J gene is TRBJ2-4, the V gene TRBV12-3 or TRBV12-4; a weak D match, TRBD1 (6 bases). Sequencing was performed on blood. This sequence was found in an elderly woman in good health. CDR3 DNA sequence: TGTGCCAGCAGTTTCGTGACAGGAATAGCCAAAAACATTCAGTACTTC. It is translated as CASSFVTGIAKNIQYF.